The source of this T cell receptor beta chain is a study of radiotherapy plus CTLA-4 blockade in lung cancer. Regarding the study as a whole: Subsequent to radiotherapy plus ipilimumab, tumor-derived TCR clones underwent expansion in blood.

As for this clone: Its specificity is not known.

Method: immunoSEQ multiplex PCR; TCRdb's copy keeps in-frame clones and lacks some. The sample includes about 80,000 clones, under 80% of them seen just once. This specimen consisted of peripheral blood, obtained from a patient treated with radiotherapy plus ipilimumab. This TCR came from a human donor with non-small cell lung cancer whose response to radiotherapy plus ipilimumab could not be evaluated. Some clones in this sample may be carry-over from other donors' samples.

The CDR3 sequence is CASSGRGLAGGGTQYF. The CDR3 DNA reads as TGTGCCAGCAGTGGCCGAGGACTAGCGGGGGGTGGGACCCAGTACTTC. The J gene is TRBJ2-5, the V gene TRBV2; the match to TRBD2 covers 14 bases. Germline trimming cut 4 bases from V and 7 bases from J; bases unmatched to any gene: 8. CDR3 length: 16 amino acids. Germline CDR1 is SNHLY and CDR2 is FYNNEI.